This TCR beta chain originates from a study of post-analysis software for immune sequencing data. Study-wide points: Compared with controls, patients had more of roughly five TRBV segments, including TRBV5-6, TRBV5-1 and TRBV20-1. Normalized Chao1 diversity was significantly reduced in patients versus controls. With F measure, samples from one preparation batch clustered together strongly.

Incorporated into the TCR beta cDNA libraries were unique molecular identifiers, which served to reduce PCR and sequencing biases. Out of roughly 1 to 11 million T cells, a few hundred thousand cDNA molecules were generated. TCRdb re-called the PCR reads through MiXCR, storing one row per CDR3 protein. The sample includes roughly 600,000 distinct CDR3 sequences, around 40% seen only once; the top ten take around 1.7%. Concerning this clonotype: Its specificity is not known.

The CDR3 consists of 16 residues. Germline V lookup: CDR1 SGHTA, CDR2 FQGNSA. With V trimmed by 1 base and J by 3 bases, 7 bases remained unmatched. The chain couples TRBV7-2 to TRBJ2-3; 7 bases agree with TRBD1. The sequenced sample consisted of blood. The source is a girl aged 5 to 17 with multiple sclerosis. CDR3 DNA sequence: TGTGCCAGCAGCTTAGGGGAGACAGGGATGACAGATACGCAGTATTTT. This codes for CASSLGETGMTDTQYF.